What follows is one TCR beta chain and its context. Its antigen is not identified. These data belong to a study of vaccination effects on CD4 cells after COVID-19. Assay: immunoSEQ multiplex PCR; the TCRdb copy retains only in-frame clones and omits some. The sample yields more than 50,000 clones, roughly three quarters seen once. The CDR3 contains 15 residues. With 3 bases removed from V and 5 bases from J, the gap between germline ends came to 14 bases. Germline V gene lookup returns CDR1 ENHRY and CDR2 SYGVKD. Sequencing was preceded by expansion of antigen-specific CD4+ T cells with viral peptide pools in the ViraFEST assay. Following culture for under 12 days, CD4+ T cells were isolated. Participants were given two doses of BNT162b2 or mRNA-1273 vaccine. The study found no prior SARS-CoV-2 infection in the vaccine recipients, who tested negative for nucleocapsid antibodies.

The gene calls are TRBV10-3 and TRBJ1-5, with a tentative D call TRBD1 (5 bases). Sequencing was performed on CD4+ T cells from PBMCs cultured with HCoV-OC43 spike peptides, taken after COVID-19 vaccination. Subset given: HCoV-OC43 spike overlapping peptide pool stimulation. The TCR originated in a human donor who received a COVID-19 vaccine. CDR3 region: CAISDLAGTYQPQHF. CDR3 DNA sequence: TGTGCCATCAGTGACTTGGCAGGGACGTATCAGCCCCAGCATTTT.